This T cell receptor beta chain was retrieved from a study of beta chain features in type 1 diabetes. Expressed TCRB transcripts were sequenced after all isolated RNA was converted to cDNA. The table came from immunoSEQ multiplex PCR; TCRdb's copy has only in-frame clones and leaves some out. Seen here are about 150,000 clones, around 8% observed once, and the top ten hold around 0.94%. CDR1 and CDR2 (germline): SGHRS, YFSETQ. The CDR3 consists of 15 residues. V lost 4 bases and J lost 2, with 16 bases in between. Overall study findings and caveats: Type 1 diabetes patients had TCRB CDR3s that were shorter (moderately but significantly so) in all four CD4+ subsets. Still unanswered here is whether HLA type influences TCRB rearrangement. Type 1 diabetes patients had VDJ junctions that carried fewer insertions and more deletions.

This clone showed up just a few times. What it binds is not known. The specimen was central memory CD4+ T cells from blood. The TCR originated in a middle-aged woman with type 1 diabetes. The chain joins TRBV5-1 to TRBJ2-7; D might be TRBD1 (6 bases). The CDR3 loop is CASSLTGLPPYEQYF. DNA of the CDR3: TGCGCCAGCAGCCTGACAGGCCTTCCACCCTACGAGCAGTACTTC.